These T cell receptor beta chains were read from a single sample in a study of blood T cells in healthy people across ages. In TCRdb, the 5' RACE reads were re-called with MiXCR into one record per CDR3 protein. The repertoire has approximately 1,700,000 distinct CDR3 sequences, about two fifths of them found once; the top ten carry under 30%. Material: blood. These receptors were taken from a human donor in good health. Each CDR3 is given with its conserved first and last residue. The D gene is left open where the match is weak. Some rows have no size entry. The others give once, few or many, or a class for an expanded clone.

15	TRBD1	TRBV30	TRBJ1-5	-	TGTGCCTGGAGTGTCAGGGGGGCAGGCAATCAGCCCCAGCATTTT	CAWSVRGAGNQPQHF
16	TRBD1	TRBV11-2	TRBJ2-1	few	TGTGCCAGCAGCTACTTCTCAGGACAGGGTTTTGGAGAGCAGTTCTTC	CASSYFSGQGFGEQFF
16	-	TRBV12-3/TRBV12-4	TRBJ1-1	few	TGTGCCAGCAGCCCCGACAAGGGCAGGACGAACACTGAAGCTTTCTTT	CASSPDKGRTNTEAFF
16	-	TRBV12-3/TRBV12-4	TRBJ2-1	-	TGTGCCAGCAGTTCAGGAGGGTTTACCGTTTACAATGAGCAGTTCTTC	CASSSGGFTVYNEQFF
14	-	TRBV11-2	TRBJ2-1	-	TGTGCCAGCAGCTCTCCCCGAGGGGCGAATGAGCAGTTCTTC	CASSSPRGANEQFF
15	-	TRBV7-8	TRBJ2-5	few	TGTGCCAGCAGCCCCGACCCCCGGAGACCGGAGACCCAGTACTTC	CASSPDPRRPETQYF
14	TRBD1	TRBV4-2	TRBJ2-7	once	TGTGCCAGCAGCCAGACAGGGGAGATCAATGAGCGGTACTTC	CASSQTGEINERYF
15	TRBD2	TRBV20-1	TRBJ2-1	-	TGCAGTGCTAGTCGAGCGGGGGAATTCGGCAATGAGCAGTTCTTC	CSASRAGEFGNEQFF
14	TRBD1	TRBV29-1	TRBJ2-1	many	TGCAGCGTAAACGACAGGGGGCGGGACAATGAGCAGTTCTTC	CSVNDRGRDNEQFF
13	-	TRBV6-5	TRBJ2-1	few	TGTGCCAGCGGGATACCGGGGCACAATGAGCAGTTCTTC	CASGIPGHNEQFF
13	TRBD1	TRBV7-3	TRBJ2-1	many	TGTGCCAGCAGCCTGAACAGGGGCAATGAGCAGTTCTTC	CASSLNRGNEQFF
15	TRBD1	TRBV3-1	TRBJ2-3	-	TGTGCCAGCAGCCAAGCCCACCCGGGACAGGGCCCGCAGTATTTT	CASSQAHPGQGPQYF
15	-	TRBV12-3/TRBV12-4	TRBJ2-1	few	TGTGCCAGCAGTTTAAGCGGGACAGATCCCTATGGGCAGTTCTTC	CASSLSGTDPYGQFF
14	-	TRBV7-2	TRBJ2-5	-	TGTGCCAGCAGCCGACGGAGCTGGGTGGAGACCCAGTACTTC	CASSRRSWVETQYF
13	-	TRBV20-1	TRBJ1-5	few	TGCAGTGCTAGGCCAGGGGTCGGTCAGCCCCAGCATTTT	CSARPGVGQPQHF
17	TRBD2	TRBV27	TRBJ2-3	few	TGTGCCAGCAGTCCACCGCGGGCCCGGGGGGGTTCAGATACGCAGTATTTT	CASSPPRARGGSDTQYF
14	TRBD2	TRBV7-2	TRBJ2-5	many	TGTGCCAGCAGCTTGACTAGCGGACAAGAGACCCAGTACTTC	CASSLTSGQETQYF
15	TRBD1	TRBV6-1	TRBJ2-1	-	TGTGCCAGCAGTGAACTTCCCGGACAGGGCAATGAGCAGTTCTTC	CASSELPGQGNEQFF
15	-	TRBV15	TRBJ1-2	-	TGTGCCACCAGCAGAGACACAGGGAAGAACTATGGCTACACCTTC	CATSRDTGKNYGYTF
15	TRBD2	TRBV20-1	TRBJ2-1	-	TGCAGTGCTACCAGGGAGGGCAACACCTACAATGAGCAGTTCTTC	CSATREGNTYNEQFF
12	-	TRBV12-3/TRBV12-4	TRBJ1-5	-	TGTGCCAGCCGCGGGAATAATCAGCCCCAGCATTTT	CASRGNNQPQHF
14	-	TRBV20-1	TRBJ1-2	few	TGCAGTGCTAGGGTCGAAGGGGATGGTTATGGCTACACCTTC	CSARVEGDGYGYTF
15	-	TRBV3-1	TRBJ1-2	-	TGTGCCAGCAGCCAAGGTCGTCCAGGGCTCGGTGGCTACACCTTC	CASSQGRPGLGGYTF
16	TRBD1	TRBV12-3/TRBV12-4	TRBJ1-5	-	TGTGCCAGCAGAGACTCCGGACAGGGGGAGGGTCAGCCCCAGCATTTT	CASRDSGQGEGQPQHF
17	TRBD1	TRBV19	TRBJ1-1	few	TGTGCCAGTGAAAAGAACCGGGACAGACGATTGAACACTGAAGCTTTCTTT	CASEKNRDRRLNTEAFF
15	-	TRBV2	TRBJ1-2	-	TGTGCCAGCAGTGAGGCTCGGGACGGGGCATATGGCTACACCTTC	CASSEARDGAYGYTF
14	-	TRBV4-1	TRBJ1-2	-	TGCGCCAGCAGCCAAGAAGGCCAGGGCATTGGCTACACCTTC	CASSQEGQGIGYTF
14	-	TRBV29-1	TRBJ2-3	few	TGCAGCGTTGAAGAAGGGCCCAGCACAGATACGCAGTATTTT	CSVEEGPSTDTQYF
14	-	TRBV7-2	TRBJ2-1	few	TGTGCCAGCAGCATTGGACTTAACTACAATGAGCAGTTCTTC	CASSIGLNYNEQFF
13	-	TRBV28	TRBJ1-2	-	TGTGCCAGCAGTTTGGACCCCGGCTATGGCAACACCTTC	CASSLDPGYGNTF
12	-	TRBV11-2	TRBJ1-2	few	TGTGCCAGCGCTGGGCCGGGTTATGGCTACACCTTC	CASAGPGYGYTF
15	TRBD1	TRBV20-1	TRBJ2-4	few	TGCAGTGCTGGACAGGCCGTGGGGGCCAAAAACATTCGGTACTTC	CSAGQAVGAKNIRYF
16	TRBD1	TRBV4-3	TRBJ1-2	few	TGCGCCAGCAGCCCTAGAATCCGGGACAGGGGGCAAGGCTACACCTTC	CASSPRIRDRGQGYTF
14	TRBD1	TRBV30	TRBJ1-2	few	TGTGCCTGGAGTCAAACAGGGGGTCAGGGTGGCTACACCTTC	CAWSQTGGQGGYTF
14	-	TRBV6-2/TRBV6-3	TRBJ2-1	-	TGTGCCAGCTGTCTGAGCGGGTCCTACAATGAGCAGTTCTTC	CASCLSGSYNEQFF
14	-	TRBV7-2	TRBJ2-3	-	TGTGCCAGCAGCTTAGCAGTTGTCGGAGATACGCAGTATTTT	CASSLAVVGDTQYF
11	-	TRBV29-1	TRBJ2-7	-	TGCAGCGTTCTGATATCCTACGAGCAGTACTTC	CSVLISYEQYF
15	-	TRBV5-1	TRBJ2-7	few	TGCGCCAGCAGCTTGATCACGACAGTGACGGGCGAGCAGTACTTC	CASSLITTVTGEQYF
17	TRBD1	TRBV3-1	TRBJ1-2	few	TGTGCCAGCAGCTATGGCCCGGGACAGGGATTCCATTATGGCTACACCTTC	CASSYGPGQGFHYGYTF
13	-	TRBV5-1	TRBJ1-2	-	TGCGCCAGCAGCTTGGCCGACAGATATGGCTACACCTTC	CASSLADRYGYTF
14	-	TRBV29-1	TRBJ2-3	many	TGCAGCGTTGGTGACTCCGAATTGGCGGATACGCAGTATTTT	CSVGDSELADTQYF
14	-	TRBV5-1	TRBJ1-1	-	TGCGCCAGCAGCTATGGGACTGCGGGAACTGAAGCTTTCTTT	CASSYGTAGTEAFF
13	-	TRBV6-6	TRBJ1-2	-	TGTGCCGGCAATTTCGGTCCCGGTAGGGGCTACACCTTC	CAGNFGPGRGYTF
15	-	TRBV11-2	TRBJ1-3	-	TGTGCCAGCAGCTTGGGGACACCCTCTGGAAACACCATATATTTT	CASSLGTPSGNTIYF
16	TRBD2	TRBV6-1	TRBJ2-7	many	TGTGCCAGCAGTGACCGCGGGGGGTCGGATTTCTACGAGCAGTACTTC	CASSDRGGSDFYEQYF
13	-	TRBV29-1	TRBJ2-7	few	TGCAGCGTTGACGGCGGGGAAGCCTACGAGCAGTACTTC	CSVDGGEAYEQYF
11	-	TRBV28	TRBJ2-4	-	TGTGCCAGCAGTCTCCATTACGAGCGGTACTTC	CASSLHYERYF
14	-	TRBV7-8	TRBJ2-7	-	TGTGCCAGCAGCTTACTGTCCGGGAGCTACGAGCAGTACTTC	CASSLLSGSYEQYF